This T cell receptor (beta chain) was profiled in a study of cytomegalovirus exposure and HLA in healthy donors. Findings and caveats of the study: Among donors in an Asian-associated ancestry cluster, a later analysis reportedly found fewer N-insertions than the roughly 680-donor mean.

13 Jbeta primers and 60 Vbeta primers were used for the PCR. How the authors handled the data: About 10 million shared chains were among the roughly 80 million unique TCR beta chains that a later analysis counted. Sequenced by immunoSEQ multiplex PCR; TCRdb stores in-frame clones only, minus some. For V, J and clone size, that table is used; D and trimming come from the DNA. Its table records 60,000 to 65,000 clones. A note on this clone: Its specificity is unknown.

The V gene's germline CDR1 is MNHEY and CDR2 SVGAGI. V was pared by 7 bases and J by 5 bases, with 21 bases between. The CDR3 runs to 15 residues. Sequencing used PBMCs. The source of this sequence is a man younger than 45 in good health and CMV-seropositive. V usage is TRBV6-5 and J usage is TRBJ2-7; D may be TRBD1 (5 bases). The chain's CDR3 is CASTITSQGSHEQYF. The CDR3 nucleotides read TGTGCCAGCACCATAACGAGCCAGGGAAGCCACGAGCAGTACTTC.